A single T cell receptor beta chain is shown here with its context. Original methodology: Cell counts per sample came from amplifying reference gene primers. TCRdb keeps only in-frame clones here, not all; method: immunoSEQ multiplex PCR. The D gene and trimming were derived from the DNA, and the V and J assignments and clone size from that table. The data hold over 150,000 clones, with about 80% observed a single time. The data belong to a study of blood T cell repertoires in COVID-19. The wider study: Sources were T cells, B-cell-depleted T cells, or PBMCs; the material itself was cDNA or gDNA.

V lost 6 bases, J lost 3 bases, and 6 bases stayed unmatched. The germline gives CDR1 SNHLY, CDR2 FYNNEI. CDR3 length equals 14 residues. Living in about 25 US areas, the participants were between roughly 18 and 90 years of age. Two negative PCRs, clearance, or symptom resolution characterized the recovered Cohort 3 donors. Sequencing was performed on PBMCs or T cells enriched from blood (not recorded which). This receptor was identified in a middle-aged man who had recovered from COVID-19. This rearrangement joins TRBV2 to TRBJ2-7, with 9 nucleotides matching TRBD1. CDR3 residues: CASRGTGPNYEQYF. The CDR3, as DNA: TGTGCCAGCAGGGGGACAGGGCCAAACTACGAGCAGTACTTC.